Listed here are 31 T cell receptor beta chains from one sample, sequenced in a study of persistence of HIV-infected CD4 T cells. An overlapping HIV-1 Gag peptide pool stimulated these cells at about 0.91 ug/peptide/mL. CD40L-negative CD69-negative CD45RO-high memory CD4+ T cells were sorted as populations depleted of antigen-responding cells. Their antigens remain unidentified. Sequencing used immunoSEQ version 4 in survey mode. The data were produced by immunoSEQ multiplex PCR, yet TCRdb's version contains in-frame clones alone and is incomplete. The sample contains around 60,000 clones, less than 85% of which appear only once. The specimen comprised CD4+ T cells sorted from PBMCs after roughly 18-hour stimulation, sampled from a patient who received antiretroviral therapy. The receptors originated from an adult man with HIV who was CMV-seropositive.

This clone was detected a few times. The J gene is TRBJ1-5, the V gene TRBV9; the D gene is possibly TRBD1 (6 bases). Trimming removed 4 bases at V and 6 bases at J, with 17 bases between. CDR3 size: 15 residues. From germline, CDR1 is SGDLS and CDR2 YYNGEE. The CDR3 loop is CASSPWGGPGQPQHF. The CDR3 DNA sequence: TGTGCCAGCAGCCCCTGGGGGGGGCCCGGTCAGCCCCAGCATTTT.

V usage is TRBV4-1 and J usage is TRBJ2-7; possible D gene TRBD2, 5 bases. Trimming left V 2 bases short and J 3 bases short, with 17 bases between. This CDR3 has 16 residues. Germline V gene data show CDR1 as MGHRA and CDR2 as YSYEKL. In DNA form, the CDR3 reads TGCGCCAGCAGCCAATTACTCGGGATCCCGATCTACGAGCAGTACTTC. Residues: CASSQLLGIPIYEQYF.

The CDR3 DNA sequence: TGTGCCAGTAATCCGGGGCGAAACAATGAGCAGTTCTTC. This encodes CASNPGRNNEQFF. V is TRBV19 and J is TRBJ2-1; D may match TRBD1 or TRBD2 (5 bases each). V lost 7 bases to trimming and J lost 5 bases, with 12 bases between them. The germline gives CDR1 LNHDA, CDR2 SQIVND (reference sequence). The CDR3 loop spans 13 amino acids.

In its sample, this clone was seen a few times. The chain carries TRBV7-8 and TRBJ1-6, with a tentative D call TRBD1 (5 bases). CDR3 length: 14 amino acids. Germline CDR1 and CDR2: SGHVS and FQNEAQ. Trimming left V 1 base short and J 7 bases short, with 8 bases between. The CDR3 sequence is CASSLVGVNSPLHF. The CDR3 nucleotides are TGTGCCAGCAGCTTAGTGGGGGTCAATTCACCCCTCCACTTT.

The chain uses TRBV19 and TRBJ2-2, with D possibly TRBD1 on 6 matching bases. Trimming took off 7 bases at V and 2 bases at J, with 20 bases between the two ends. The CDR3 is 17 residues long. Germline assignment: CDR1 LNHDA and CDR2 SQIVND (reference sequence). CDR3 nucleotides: TGTGCCAGTAAGGAGACAGGAATATACTTCAACACCGGGGAGCTGTTTTTT. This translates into CASKETGIYFNTGELFF.

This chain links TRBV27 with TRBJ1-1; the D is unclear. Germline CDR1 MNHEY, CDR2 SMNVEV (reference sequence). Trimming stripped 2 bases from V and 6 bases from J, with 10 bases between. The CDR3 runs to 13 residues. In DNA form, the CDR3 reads TGTGCCAGCAGTTTACGGAAGGAGTCTGAAGCTTTCTTT. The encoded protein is CASSLRKESEAFF.

The CDR3 bases are TGTGCCAGCAGCTTGCCAGGGCTCTACGAGCAGTACTTC. Translated: CASSLPGLYEQYF. V usage is TRBV7-2 and J usage is TRBJ2-7; maybe TRBD1 (5 bases). V was cut by 3 bases and J by 3 bases, with 9 bases left in between. CDR3 length equals 13 residues. CDR1 SGHTA and CDR2 FQGNSA come from the germline V gene.

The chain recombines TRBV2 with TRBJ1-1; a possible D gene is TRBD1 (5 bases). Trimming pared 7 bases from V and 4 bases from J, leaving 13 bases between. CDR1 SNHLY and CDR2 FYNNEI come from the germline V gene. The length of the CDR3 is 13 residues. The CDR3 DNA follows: TGTGCCAGCATACACCCCAGGGCCACTGAAGCTTTCTTT. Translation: CASIHPRATEAFF.

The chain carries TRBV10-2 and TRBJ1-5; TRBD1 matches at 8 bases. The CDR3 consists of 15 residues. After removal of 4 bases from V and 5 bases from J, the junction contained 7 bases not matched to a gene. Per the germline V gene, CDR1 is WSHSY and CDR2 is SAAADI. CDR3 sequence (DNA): TGCGCCAGCAGTGGGGGCAGGGGGCCCGATCAGCCCCAGCATTTT. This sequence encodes CASSGGRGPDQPQHF.

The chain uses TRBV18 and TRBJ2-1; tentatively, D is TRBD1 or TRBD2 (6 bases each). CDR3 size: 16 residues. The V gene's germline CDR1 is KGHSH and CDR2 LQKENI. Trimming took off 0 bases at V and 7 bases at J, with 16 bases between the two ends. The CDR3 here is CASSPPRGAAGNEQFF. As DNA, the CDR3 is TGTGCCAGCTCACCACCGAGGGGGGCGGCGGGGAATGAGCAGTTCTTC.

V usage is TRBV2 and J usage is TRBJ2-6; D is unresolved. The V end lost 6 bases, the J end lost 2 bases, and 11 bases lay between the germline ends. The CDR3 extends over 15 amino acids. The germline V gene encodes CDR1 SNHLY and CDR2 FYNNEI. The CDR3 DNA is TGTGCCAGCAGCGATTCTCAGCCTGGGGCCAACGTCCTGACTTTC. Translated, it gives CASSDSQPGANVLTF.

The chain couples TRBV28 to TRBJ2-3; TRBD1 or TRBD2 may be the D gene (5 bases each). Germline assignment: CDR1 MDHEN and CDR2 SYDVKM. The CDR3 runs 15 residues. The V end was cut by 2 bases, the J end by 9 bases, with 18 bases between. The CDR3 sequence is CASSLAVQGRATQYF. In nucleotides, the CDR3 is TGTGCCAGCAGTTTAGCGGTGCAGGGACGCGCCACGCAGTATTTT.

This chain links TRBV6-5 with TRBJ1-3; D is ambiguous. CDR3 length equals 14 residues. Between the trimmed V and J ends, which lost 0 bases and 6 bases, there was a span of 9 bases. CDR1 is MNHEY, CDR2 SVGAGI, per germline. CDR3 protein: CASSYSVVENTIYF. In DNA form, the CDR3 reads TGTGCCAGCAGTTACTCCGTGGTTGAAAACACCATATATTTT.

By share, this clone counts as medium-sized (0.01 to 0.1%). The CDR3 nucleotides are TGTGCCAGCAGCAATGCGGGGGGCCGCGTCCAGTACTTC. Its translation: CASSNAGGRVQYF. The chain couples TRBV7-9 to TRBJ2-7; TRBD2 matches 8 bases. CDR3 length: 13 residues. Trimming at V came to 5 bases and at J to 10 bases, leaving 10 bases not matched to a gene. Germline V gene sequence: CDR1 SEHNR, CDR2 FQNEAQ (reference sequence).

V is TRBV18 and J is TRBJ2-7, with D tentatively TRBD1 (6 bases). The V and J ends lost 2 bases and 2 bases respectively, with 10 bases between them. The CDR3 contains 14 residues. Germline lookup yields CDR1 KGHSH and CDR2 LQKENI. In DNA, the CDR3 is TGTGCCAGCTCACCAGGGAACAGGGCCTACGAGCAGTACTTC. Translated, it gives CASSPGNRAYEQYF. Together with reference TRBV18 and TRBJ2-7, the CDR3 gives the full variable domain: NAGVMQNPRHLVRRRGQEARLRCSPMKGHSHVYWYRQLPEEGLKFMVYLQKENIIDESGMPKERFSAEFPKEGPSILRIQQVVRGDSAAYFCASSPGNRAYEQYFGPGTRLTVT.

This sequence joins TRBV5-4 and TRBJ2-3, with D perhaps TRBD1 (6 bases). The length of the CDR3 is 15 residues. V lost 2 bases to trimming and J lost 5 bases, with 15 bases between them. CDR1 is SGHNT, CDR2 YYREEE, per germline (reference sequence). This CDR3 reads CASSLGGIGEDTQYF. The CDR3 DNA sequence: TGTGCCAGCAGCTTAGGGGGAATCGGGGAAGATACGCAGTATTTT.

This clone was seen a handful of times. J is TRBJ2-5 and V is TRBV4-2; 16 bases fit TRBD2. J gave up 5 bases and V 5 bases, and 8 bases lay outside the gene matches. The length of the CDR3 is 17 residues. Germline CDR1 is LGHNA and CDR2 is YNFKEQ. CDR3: CASSTGTSGGAWETQYF. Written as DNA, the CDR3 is TGTGCCAGCAGCACCGGGACTAGCGGGGGGGCCTGGGAGACCCAGTACTTC.

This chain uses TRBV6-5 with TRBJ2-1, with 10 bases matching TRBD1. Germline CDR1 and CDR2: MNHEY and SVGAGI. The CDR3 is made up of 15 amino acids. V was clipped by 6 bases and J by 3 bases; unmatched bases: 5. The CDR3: CASSARTGGYNEQFF. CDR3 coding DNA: TGTGCCAGCAGCGCCCGGACAGGGGGCTACAATGAGCAGTTCTTC.

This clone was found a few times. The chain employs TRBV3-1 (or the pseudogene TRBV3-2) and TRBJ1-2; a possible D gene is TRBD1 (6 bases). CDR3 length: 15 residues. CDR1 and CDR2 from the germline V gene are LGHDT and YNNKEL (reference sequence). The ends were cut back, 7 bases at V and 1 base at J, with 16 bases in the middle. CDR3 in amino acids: CASTQGGGGNYGYTF. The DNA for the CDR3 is TGTGCCAGCACCCAGGGAGGGGGTGGTAACTATGGCTACACCTTC.

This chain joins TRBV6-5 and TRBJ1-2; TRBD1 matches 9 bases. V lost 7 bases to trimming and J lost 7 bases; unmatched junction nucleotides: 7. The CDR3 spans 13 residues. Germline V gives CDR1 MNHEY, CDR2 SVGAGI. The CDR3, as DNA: TGTGCCAGCACCGAACAGGGGGCAGGTGGCTACACCTTC. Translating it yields CASTEQGAGGYTF.

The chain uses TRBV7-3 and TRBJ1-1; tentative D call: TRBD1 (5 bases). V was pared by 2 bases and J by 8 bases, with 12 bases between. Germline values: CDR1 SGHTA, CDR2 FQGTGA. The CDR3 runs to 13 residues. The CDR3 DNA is TGTGCCAGCAGCTTAGTAGGGACGGAAGAAGCTTTCTTT. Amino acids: CASSLVGTEEAFF.

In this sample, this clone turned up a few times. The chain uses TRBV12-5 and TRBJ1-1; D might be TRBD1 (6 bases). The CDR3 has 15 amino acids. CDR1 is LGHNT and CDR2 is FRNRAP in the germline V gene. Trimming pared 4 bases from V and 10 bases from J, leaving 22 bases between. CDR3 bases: TGTGCTAGTGGTTCGTCAGGGACACCGGTAATAGGAGCTTTCTTT. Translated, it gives CASGSSGTPVIGAFF.

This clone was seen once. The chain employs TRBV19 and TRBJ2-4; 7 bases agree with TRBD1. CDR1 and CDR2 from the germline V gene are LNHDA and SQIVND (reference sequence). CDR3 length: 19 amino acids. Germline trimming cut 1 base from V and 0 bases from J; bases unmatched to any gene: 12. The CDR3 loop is CASSIGPGQPSLAKNIQYF. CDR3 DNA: TGTGCCAGTAGTATAGGCCCGGGACAGCCCTCCTTAGCCAAAAACATTCAGTACTTC.

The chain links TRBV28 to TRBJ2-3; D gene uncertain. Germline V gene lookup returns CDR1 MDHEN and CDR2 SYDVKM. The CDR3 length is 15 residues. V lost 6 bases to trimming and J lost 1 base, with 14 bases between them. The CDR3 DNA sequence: TGTGCCAGCAGCCAACCAGGCGTGGGCACAGATACGCAGTATTTT. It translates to CASSQPGVGTDTQYF.

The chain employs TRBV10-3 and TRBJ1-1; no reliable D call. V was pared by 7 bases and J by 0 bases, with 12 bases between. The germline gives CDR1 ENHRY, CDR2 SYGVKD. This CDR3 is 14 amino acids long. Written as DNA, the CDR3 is TGTGCCATCATGGGGTACAGTTTGAACACTGAAGCTTTCTTT. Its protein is CAIMGYSLNTEAFF.

The DNA of the CDR3 is TGTGCCAGCAGGGATCAGGGGAGCAGCTATGGCTACACCTTC. Translated, it gives CASRDQGSSYGYTF. The chain links TRBV11-2 to TRBJ1-2; a weak D match, TRBD1 (6 bases). The ends were cut back, 6 bases at V and 4 bases at J, with 15 bases in the middle. The CDR3 is made up of 14 amino acids. Germline V gene sequence: CDR1 SGHAT, CDR2 FQNNGV.

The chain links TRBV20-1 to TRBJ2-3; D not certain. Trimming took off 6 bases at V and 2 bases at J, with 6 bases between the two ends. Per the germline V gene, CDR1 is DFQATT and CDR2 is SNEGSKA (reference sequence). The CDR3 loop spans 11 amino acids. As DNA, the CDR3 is TGCAGTGCCCGCTACACAGATACGCAGTATTTT. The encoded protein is CSARYTDTQYF.

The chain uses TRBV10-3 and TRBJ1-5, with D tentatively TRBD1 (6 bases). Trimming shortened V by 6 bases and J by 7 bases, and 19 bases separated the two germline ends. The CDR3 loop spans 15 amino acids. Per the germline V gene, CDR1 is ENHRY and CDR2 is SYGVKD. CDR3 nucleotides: TGTGCCATCAGAGCCGGGATCTCAGGGGAACAGCCCCAGCATTTT. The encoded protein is CAIRAGISGEQPQHF.

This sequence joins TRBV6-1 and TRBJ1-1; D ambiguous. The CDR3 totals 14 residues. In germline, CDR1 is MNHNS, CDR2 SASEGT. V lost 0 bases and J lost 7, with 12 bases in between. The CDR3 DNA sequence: TGTGCCAGCAGTGAAGCCCTTTCAAGTATTGAAGCTTTCTTT. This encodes CASSEALSSIEAFF.

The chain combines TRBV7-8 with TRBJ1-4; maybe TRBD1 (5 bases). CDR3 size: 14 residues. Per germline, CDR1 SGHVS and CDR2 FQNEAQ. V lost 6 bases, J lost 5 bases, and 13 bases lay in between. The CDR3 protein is CASRQGSLNEKLFF. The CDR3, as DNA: TGTGCCAGCAGGCAGGGCAGCCTCAATGAAAAACTGTTTTTT. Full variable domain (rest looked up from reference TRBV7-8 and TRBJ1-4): GAGVSQSPRYKVAKRGQDVALRCDPISGHVSLFWYQQALGQGPEFLTYFQNEAQLDKSGLPSDRFFAERPEGSVSTLKIQRTQQEDSAVYLCASRQGSLNEKLFFGSGTQLSVL.

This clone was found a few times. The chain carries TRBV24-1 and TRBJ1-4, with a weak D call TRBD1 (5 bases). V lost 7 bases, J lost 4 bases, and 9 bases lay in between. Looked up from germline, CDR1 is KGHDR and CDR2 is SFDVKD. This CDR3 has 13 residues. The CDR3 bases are TGTGCCACCAGCGGGGCGGGTAATGAAAAACTGTTTTTT. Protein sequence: CATSGAGNEKLFF.